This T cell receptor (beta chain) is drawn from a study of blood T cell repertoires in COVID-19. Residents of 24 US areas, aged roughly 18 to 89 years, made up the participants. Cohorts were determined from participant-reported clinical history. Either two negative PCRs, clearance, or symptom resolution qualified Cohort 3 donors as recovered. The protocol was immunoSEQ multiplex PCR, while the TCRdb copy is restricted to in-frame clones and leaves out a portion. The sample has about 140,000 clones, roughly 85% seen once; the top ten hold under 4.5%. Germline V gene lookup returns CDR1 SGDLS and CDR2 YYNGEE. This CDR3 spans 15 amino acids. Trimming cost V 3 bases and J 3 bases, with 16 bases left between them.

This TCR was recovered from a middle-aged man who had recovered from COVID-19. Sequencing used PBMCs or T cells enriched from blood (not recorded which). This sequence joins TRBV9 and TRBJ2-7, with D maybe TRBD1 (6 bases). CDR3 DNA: TGTGCCAGCAGCGCCTCCGACAGGAACCTCTACGAGCAGTACTTC. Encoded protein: CASSASDRNLYEQYF.